This T cell receptor (beta chain) emerged from a study of T-cell memory formation after mild COVID-19. Study results and caveats: CD4+ contracting clones lay mainly in CM and EM, CD8+ ones in EMRA. Day 15 to 85 contracting clones showed balanced CD4/CD8; day 15 to 37 expanders favored CD4+.

In regard to this clonotype: Its antigen is unidentified.

Using its own MiXCR run on the 5' RACE reads, TCRdb lists one record per CDR3 protein. The sample contains 250,000 or so distinct CDR3 sequences, roughly 18% of which appear only once. The CDR3 sequence is 18 residues long. Germline CDR1 SGHTA, CDR2 FQGNSA. Trimming at V came to 7 bases and at J to 0 bases, leaving 11 bases not matched to a gene. Sequences were obtained from PBMCs or a T cell subset sorted from them (not recorded which). This receptor was taken from a man younger than 35 who had mild COVID-19 (a few samples of this study predate the infection). Cell type and time point are not known. The chain carries TRBV7-2 and TRBJ2-4; 11 bases are shared with TRBD1. CDR3 sequence reads: CASTSYGQGALAKNIQYF. In nucleotides, the CDR3 is TGTGCCAGCACCTCGTACGGACAGGGGGCCTTAGCCAAAAACATTCAGTACTTC.